The 27 T cell receptor beta chains below all came from one sample that was sequenced in a study of patients and donors after allogeneic stem cell transplantation. MiXCR was run by TCRdb on the RT-PCR reads, yielding one entry per CDR3 protein. The table records 920,000 or so distinct CDR3 sequences, 18% of them present only once. Sequenced sample: blood, either unsorted or a sorted T cell fraction (not recorded which). The receptors were gathered from a human donor who was either an allogeneic HSCT recipient or a stem cell or donor lymphocyte infusion donor (not recorded which). It is not recorded whose cells these are; they may come from a transplant donor.

This chain connects TRBV2 to TRBJ1-2; D ambiguous. The CDR3 consists of 14 residues. Germline V gene data show CDR1 as SNHLY and CDR2 as FYNNEI. V lost 1 base to trimming and J lost 2 bases, with 8 bases between them. DNA for the CDR3: TGTGCCAGCAGTGAAGAAGGGTTCAACTATGGCTACACCTTC. Its protein product is CASSEEGFNYGYTF.

CDR3 protein: CASTAGESSYEQYF. The CDR3 DNA reads TGTGCCAGCACAGCGGGAGAGAGCTCCTACGAGCAGTACTTC. The J gene is TRBJ2-7, the V gene TRBV13; 8 bases are shared with TRBD2. This CDR3 has 14 residues. The germline V gene encodes CDR1 PRHDT and CDR2 FYEKMQ (reference sequence). The junction had 5 bases not matched to a gene; V was cut back by 7 bases and J by 0 bases.

This clonotype was seen many times. CDR3 sequence (DNA): TGTGCCAGCAGTCCTGGGAGCGCCTTTGAAGCTTTCTTT. Its protein product is CASSPGSAFEAFF. The chain combines TRBV12-3 or TRBV12-4 with TRBJ1-1; D ambiguous. CDR3 length: 13 amino acids. Trimming cost V 5 bases and J 7 bases, with 14 bases left between them.

This clonotype occurred a few times. The chain combines TRBV7-3 with TRBJ2-3; 8 nucleotides agree with TRBD2. There are 16 residues in the CDR3. The V and J ends lost 2 bases and 2 bases, in that order; junction bases with no gene match: 6. Germline CDR1 SGHTA, CDR2 FQGTGA. CDR3 in amino acids: CASSLVSGGTTDTQYF. CDR3 nucleotide sequence: TGTGCCAGCAGCTTAGTCAGCGGGGGTACCACAGATACGCAGTATTTT.

This clonotype was counted ten times or more. This rearrangement joins TRBV12-3 or TRBV12-4 to TRBJ2-1, with TRBD2 matching 14 bases. The CDR3 contains 14 residues. V shed 6 bases, J shed 9 bases, and the junction held 4 bases outside the gene matches. This CDR3 is CASSPGLAGVEQFF. The CDR3 DNA reads TGTGCCAGCAGCCCGGGACTAGCGGGAGTTGAGCAGTTCTTC.

This chain links TRBV14 with TRBJ1-1; D is undetermined. The germline V and J ends were trimmed by 4 bases and 0 bases, with 12 bases remaining between them. The length of the CDR3 is 15 residues. From germline, CDR1 is SGHDN and CDR2 FVKESK. The CDR3 sequence: CASSPAAGLNTEAFF. CDR3 in DNA: TGTGCCAGCAGCCCCGCTGCGGGGTTGAACACTGAAGCTTTCTTT.

This clonotype was seen more than once but under ten times. The CDR3 reads CASSERGGIAGYTF. The CDR3 DNA reads TGTGCCAGCAGTGAACGGGGGGGGATAGCTGGCTACACCTTC. V gene TRBV25-1 combines with J gene TRBJ1-2, with TRBD1 as a possible D gene (5 bases). Germline V CDR1 and CDR2: MGHDK, SYGVNS. The CDR3 has 14 amino acids. Trimming left V 2 bases short and J 7 bases short, with 14 bases between.

This clonotype has just a few counts. V is TRBV20-1 and J is TRBJ2-1, with D perhaps matching TRBD2 (6 bases). The V and J ends lost 6 bases and 3 bases respectively, with 12 bases between them. There are 13 residues in the CDR3. Germline V gives CDR1 DFQATT, CDR2 SNEGSKA (reference sequence). In DNA form, the CDR3 reads TGCAGTGCAGAGACTAGGATCTACAATGAGCAGTTCTTC. Amino acids: CSAETRIYNEQFF.

The J gene is TRBJ1-4, the V gene TRBV11-2; no reliable D call. Trimming stripped 3 bases from V and 3 bases from J, with 5 bases between. The V gene's germline CDR1 is SGHAT and CDR2 FQNNGV. The CDR3 has 13 residues. The CDR3 DNA reads as TGTGCCAGCAGCTTTGGGTCTAATGAAAAACTGTTTTTT. Translating gives CASSFGSNEKLFF.

The chain is built from TRBV5-3 and TRBJ2-1, with a possible D match to TRBD2 (6 bases). TRBV5-3 is treated as an ORF (open reading frame) with a function not yet certain. V was trimmed by 2 bases and J by 3 bases, leaving 12 bases between them. The length of the CDR3 is 15 residues. CDR3 sequence: CARSLQRRVYNEQFF. The CDR3 DNA sequence: TGTGCCAGAAGCTTACAGAGGAGGGTCTACAATGAGCAGTTCTTC.

This clonotype was counted a few times. The rearrangement joins TRBV6-1 to TRBJ2-7; D call uncertain. V was cut by 6 bases and J by 0 bases, with 21 bases left in between. The CDR3 has 17 residues. Germline-derived CDR1 and CDR2 are MNHNS and SASEGT. In nucleotides, the CDR3 is TGTGCCAGCAGCAGAACAAATTTAGGTTCGGCCTCCTACGAGCAGTACTTC. It codes for CASSRTNLGSASYEQYF.

This clonotype came up a few times. The V and J genes are TRBV7-9 and TRBJ2-1; the match to TRBD2 covers 12 bases. Germline V gene data show CDR1 as SEHNR and CDR2 as FQNEAQ (reference sequence). The CDR3 consists of 15 residues. Trimming removed 6 bases from V and 7 bases from J; junction bases left unmatched: 7. The CDR3 sequence: CASRKLAGGWNEQFF. DNA of the CDR3: TGTGCCAGCAGAAAACTAGCGGGAGGCTGGAATGAGCAGTTCTTC. Looking up the rest from reference TRBV7-9 and TRBJ2-1 gives the full variable domain: DTGVSQNPRHKITKRGQNVTFRCDPISEHNRLYWYRQTLGQGPEFLTYFQNEAQLEKSRLLSDRFSAERPKGSFSTLEIQRTEQGDSAMYLCASRKLAGGWNEQFFGPGTRLTVL.

The CDR3 DNA is TGTGCCAGCAGTTTGGCCTTCAGGGACAGGGGGCATGGCTACACCTTC. This gives the protein CASSLAFRDRGHGYTF. This rearrangement joins TRBV27 to TRBJ1-2; TRBD1 matches at 12 bases. CDR1 and CDR2 (germline): MNHEY, SMNVEV (reference sequence). The length of the CDR3 is 16 residues. J gave up 6 bases and V 3 bases, and 8 bases lay outside the gene matches.

The V call is TRBV12-3 or TRBV12-4, the J call TRBJ2-1, with 13 nucleotides matching TRBD2. Trimming at V came to 7 bases and at J to 9 bases, leaving 9 bases not matched to a gene. The CDR3 has 15 residues. CDR3 sequence (DNA): TGTGCCAGCATTGCGACTAGCGGGGGGTGGGGTGAGCAGTTCTTC. This encodes CASIATSGGWGEQFF.

This clonotype was seen at least ten times. J is TRBJ2-7 and V is TRBV15; 7 nucleotides match TRBD2. Trimming at V came to 0 bases and at J to 0 bases, leaving 2 bases not matched to a gene. The germline V gene encodes CDR1 LNHNV and CDR2 YYDKDF (reference sequence). The CDR3 extends over 15 amino acids. The CDR3 sequence: CATSREGGSSYEQYF. The CDR3 bases are TGTGCCACCAGCAGAGAGGGCGGGAGCTCCTACGAGCAGTACTTC.

The gene calls are TRBV24-1 and TRBJ2-7; D ambiguous. Trimming took 0 bases from V and 12 from J, leaving 11 bases between them. CDR3 length equals 12 residues. The germline V gene has CDR1 KGHDR and CDR2 SFDVKD. The CDR3 region is CATSDLHGTGYF. The CDR3 DNA reads TGTGCCACCAGTGATTTGCATGGAACTGGGTACTTC.

This chain connects TRBV9 to TRBJ2-1, with 8 bases that match TRBD1. Germline CDR1 SGDLS, CDR2 YYNGEE. The CDR3 loop spans 17 amino acids. The V segment lost 0 bases and the J segment 5 bases; nucleotides outside the gene matches: 10. The CDR3 bases are TGTGCCAGCAGCGTAGCCCGGACAGGGAAATTTGACAATGAGCAGTTCTTC. Its translation is CASSVARTGKFDNEQFF. Full variable domain (outside the CDR3, taken from reference TRBV9 and TRBJ2-1): DSGVTQTPKHLITATGQRVTLRCSPRSGDLSVYWYQQSLDQGLQFLIQYYNGEERAKGNILERFSAQQFPDLHSELNLSSLELGDSALYFCASSVARTGKFDNEQFFGPGTRLTVL.

V is TRBV24-1 and J is TRBJ2-3; perhaps TRBD1 as D (6 bases). V dropped 1 base and J dropped 3 bases, with 10 bases sitting between them. Germline CDR1 is KGHDR and CDR2 is SFDVKD. The CDR3 is 15 amino acids. CDR3: CATSDFQGKTDTQYF. As DNA, the CDR3 is TGTGCCACCAGTGATTTTCAGGGGAAGACAGATACGCAGTATTTT.

This clonotype turned up a few times. CDR3 bases: TGTGCCAGCAGCTTGGGGGAACCGTCAATCTACGAGCAGTACTTC. This gives the protein CASSLGEPSIYEQYF. The genes are TRBV5-6 and TRBJ2-7; D is unclear. Looked up from germline, CDR1 is SGHDT and CDR2 is YYEEEE. Trimming left V 0 bases short and J 3 bases short, with 13 bases between. This CDR3 is 15 amino acids long.

This sequence joins TRBV7-3 and TRBJ2-1, with D unclear. Trimming removed 1 base from V and 9 bases from J, with 10 bases in between. Germline values: CDR1 SGHTA, CDR2 FQGTGA. The CDR3 consists of 13 residues. This CDR3 is CASSLNGRVEQFF. CDR3 nucleotides: TGTGCCAGCAGCTTAAACGGGCGTGTTGAGCAGTTCTTC.

V is TRBV6-1 and J is TRBJ1-1, with 9 bases aligning to TRBD1. The CDR3 spans 15 residues. V was pared by 6 bases and J by 6 bases, with 11 bases of the junction left unmatched. CDR1 and CDR2 from the germline V gene are MNHNS and SASEGT. The CDR3, as DNA: TGTGCCAGCAGCTCAACCTGGACAGGGGTCGCTGAAGCTTTCTTT. Translating it yields CASSSTWTGVAEAFF.

This clonotype has a handful of counts. The genes are TRBV20-1 and TRBJ1-5; TRBD1 might be the D (5 bases). Trimming shortened V by 4 bases and J by 7 bases, and 11 bases separated the two germline ends. Germline V lookup: CDR1 DFQATT, CDR2 SNEGSKA (reference sequence). The length of the CDR3 is 12 residues. The DNA of the CDR3 is TGCAGTGCTAAGAGGGGAGGCCAGCCCCAGCATTTT. It encodes CSAKRGGQPQHF.

There are a few counts of this clonotype. This chain connects TRBV11-2 to TRBJ1-1, with no clear D. Germline CDR1 is SGHAT and CDR2 is FQNNGV. V was cut by 0 bases and J by 11 bases, with 16 bases left in between. The CDR3 loop spans 14 amino acids. CDR3 loop: CASSLDAAWVRAFF. The CDR3, as DNA: TGTGCCAGCAGCTTAGATGCCGCATGGGTTAGGGCTTTCTTT.

This clonotype was seen only a few times. The chain links TRBV13 to TRBJ2-2, with 12 bases fitting TRBD2. The CDR3 totals 17 residues. Germline CDR1 reads PRHDT; CDR2 reads FYEKMQ (reference sequence). Unmatched junction bases numbered 6, after V lost 4 bases and J lost 3 bases. The CDR3 reads CASSYPLAGGHTGELFF. For the CDR3, the DNA is TGTGCCAGCAGCTATCCTCTAGCGGGGGGGCACACCGGGGAGCTGTTTTTT.

This clonotype occurred many times. The V gene is TRBV5-5, the J gene TRBJ1-2; D unclear. The CDR3 runs 13 residues. Trimming stripped 0 bases from V and 4 bases from J, with 7 bases between. Germline-derived CDR1 and CDR2 are SGHKS and YYEKEE (reference sequence). CDR3: CASSLEGFYGYTF. CDR3 nucleotide sequence: TGTGCCAGCAGCTTGGAAGGGTTCTATGGCTACACCTTC.

The DNA of the CDR3 is TGTGCCAGCAGTTTAATCGGGTGGAGTCTAGCGGGAGGAGGTTTCAATGAGCAGTTCTTC. Amino acids: CASSLIGWSLAGGGFNEQFF. The gene calls are TRBV12-3 or TRBV12-4 and TRBJ2-1; 11 bases align to TRBD2. Unmatched junction bases numbered 18, after V lost 2 bases and J lost 6 bases. The CDR3 runs 20 residues.

The chain has TRBV10-3 and TRBJ1-2; D is unresolved. The CDR3 runs to 13 residues. CDR1 and CDR2 from the germline V gene are ENHRY and SYGVKD. V gave up 0 bases and J gave up 6 bases, with 8 bases separating them. The CDR3 DNA follows: TGTGCCATCAGTGAGTCGGACCTAGATGGCTACACCTTC. It yields the protein CAISESDLDGYTF.